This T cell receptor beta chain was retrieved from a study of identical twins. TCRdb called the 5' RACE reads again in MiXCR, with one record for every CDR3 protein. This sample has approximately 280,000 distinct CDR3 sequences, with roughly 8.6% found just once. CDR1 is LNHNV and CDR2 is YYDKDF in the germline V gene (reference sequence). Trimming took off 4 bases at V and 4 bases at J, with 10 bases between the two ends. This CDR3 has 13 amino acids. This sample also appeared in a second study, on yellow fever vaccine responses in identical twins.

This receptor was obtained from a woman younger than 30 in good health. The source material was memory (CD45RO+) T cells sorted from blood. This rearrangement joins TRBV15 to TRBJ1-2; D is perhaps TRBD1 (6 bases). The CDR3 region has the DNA TGTGCCACCAGCATTTTCAGGGGCTATGGCTACACCTTC. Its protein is CATSIFRGYGYTF.